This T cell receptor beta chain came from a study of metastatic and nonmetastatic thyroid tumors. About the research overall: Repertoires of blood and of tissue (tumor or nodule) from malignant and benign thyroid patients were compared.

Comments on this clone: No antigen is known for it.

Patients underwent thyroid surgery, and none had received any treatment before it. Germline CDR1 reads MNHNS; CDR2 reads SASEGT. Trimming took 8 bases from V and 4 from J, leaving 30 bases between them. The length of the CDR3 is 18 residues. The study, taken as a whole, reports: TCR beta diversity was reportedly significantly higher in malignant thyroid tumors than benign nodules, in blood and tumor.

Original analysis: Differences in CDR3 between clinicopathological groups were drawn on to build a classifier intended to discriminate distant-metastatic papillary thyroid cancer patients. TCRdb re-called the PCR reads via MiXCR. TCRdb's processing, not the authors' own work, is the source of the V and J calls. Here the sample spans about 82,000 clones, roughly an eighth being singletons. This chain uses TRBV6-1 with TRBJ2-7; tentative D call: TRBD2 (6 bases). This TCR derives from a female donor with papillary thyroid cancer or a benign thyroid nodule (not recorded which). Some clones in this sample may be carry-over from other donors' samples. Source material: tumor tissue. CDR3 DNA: TGTGCCAGCTGTGGGAGCGGGTACCCCGGGTATAGCACATACGAGCAGTACTTC. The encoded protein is CASCGSGYPGYSTYEQYF.